Included here is one T cell receptor (beta chain) sequence, with context. Antigen unknown. This sample is part of a study of cytomegalovirus exposure and HLA in healthy donors. In germline, CDR1 is SGDLS, CDR2 YYNGEE. V lost 0 bases and J lost 7, with 14 bases in between. The CDR3 is 15 residues long. The donors were healthy bone marrow donors. Study observations and caveats: In a later analysis, parvovirus B19, influenza, CMV and Epstein-Barr virus appeared linked to several top co-occurrence clusters. Earlier analysis looked at TCR beta V segments, and most were productive about 87% or about 30% of the time.

The PCR ran on 60 Vbeta and 13 Jbeta primers. In the authors' methods: The authors later counted about 80 million unique TCR beta chains, around 9.9 million of them shared. Profiled with immunoSEQ multiplex PCR; TCRdb holds only in-frame clones, not every one. For V, J and clone size, that table is used; D and trimming come from the DNA. The sample has some 150,000 clones; 70% are singletons. Sequenced: PBMCs. This clonotype was sampled from an older woman in good health and CMV-seropositive. V gene TRBV9 combines with J gene TRBJ1-5; D remains ambiguous. CDR3: CASSVGSLPAQPQHF. The CDR3 DNA follows: TGTGCCAGCAGCGTAGGTTCACTCCCCGCACAGCCCCAGCATTTT.